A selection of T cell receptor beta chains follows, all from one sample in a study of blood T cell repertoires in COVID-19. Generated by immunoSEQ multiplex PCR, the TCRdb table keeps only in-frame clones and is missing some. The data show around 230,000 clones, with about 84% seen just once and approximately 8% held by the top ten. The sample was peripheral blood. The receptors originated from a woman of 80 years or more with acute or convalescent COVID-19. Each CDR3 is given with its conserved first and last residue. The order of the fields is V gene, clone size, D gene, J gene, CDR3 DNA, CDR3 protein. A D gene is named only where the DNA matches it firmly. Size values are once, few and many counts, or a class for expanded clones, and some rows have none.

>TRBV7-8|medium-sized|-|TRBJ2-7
TGTGCCAGCAGCCCAAGGGGGACGGCTTCTGTTTCCTACGAGCAGTACTTC
CASSPRGTASVSYEQYF
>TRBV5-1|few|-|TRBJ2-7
TGCGCCAGCAGCCCAGGGGCGGGCTGGGAGCAGTACTTC
CASSPGAGWEQYF
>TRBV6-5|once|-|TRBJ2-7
TGTGCCAGCAGAACCGGGACAAGACTACCCTACGAGCAGTACTTC
CASRTGTRLPYEQYF
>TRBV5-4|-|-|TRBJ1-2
TGTGCCAGCAGCTTGGAGGCAGCGTTCTATGGCTACACCTTC
CASSLEAAFYGYTF
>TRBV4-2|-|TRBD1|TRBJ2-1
TGTGCCAGCAGCCAAGATCCTTGGGACAGGGGGGGTGAGCAGTTCTTC
CASSQDPWDRGGEQFF
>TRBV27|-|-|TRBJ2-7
TGTGCCAGCACCTCCAGGGGCTCCTACGAGCAGTACTTC
CASTSRGSYEQYF
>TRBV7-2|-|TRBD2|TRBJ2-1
TGTGCCAGCAGCTTAGTTGGCGGGGGGGTCGTTCTTATTGATGAGCAGTTCTTC
CASSLVGGGVVLIDEQFF
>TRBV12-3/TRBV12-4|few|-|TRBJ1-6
TGTGCCAGCAGTTTAGGCAGTAATTCACCCCTCCACTTT
CASSLGSNSPLHF
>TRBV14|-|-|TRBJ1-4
TGTGCCAGCAGCCGACGGGGGAATGAAAAACTGTTTTTT
CASSRRGNEKLFF
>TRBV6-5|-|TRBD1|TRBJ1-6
TGTGCCAGCAGTACGGGGACAGCCTATTCACCCCTCCACTTT
CASSTGTAYSPLHF
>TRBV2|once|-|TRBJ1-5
TGTGCCAGCAGTGATAGCGGGGGGCGGCAGCCCCAGCATTTT
CASSDSGGRQPQHF
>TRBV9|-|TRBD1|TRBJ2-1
TGTGCCAGCAGCGTAGTCATTGGGACAGGGACGGTTGAGCAGTTCTTC
CASSVVIGTGTVEQFF
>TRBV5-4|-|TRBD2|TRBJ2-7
TGTGCCACTGGACTAGCGGGATTAAGCTCCTACGAGCAGTACTTC
CATGLAGLSSYEQYF
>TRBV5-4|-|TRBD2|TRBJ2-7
TGTGCCAGCAGCCTCCCGGGTAGCGGGGTGGCCTACGAGCAGTACTTC
CASSLPGSGVAYEQYF